Detailed here is one T cell receptor beta chain. What it binds is unknown. The germline V gene has CDR1 MDHEN and CDR2 SYDVKM. The CDR3 extends over 13 amino acids. V gave up 6 bases and J gave up 5 bases, with 14 bases separating them. Profiling relied on immunoSEQ multiplex PCR, and the TCRdb table lists in-frame clones only, not all of them. The repertoire holds roughly 350,000 clones, 88% seen once, with around 6.4% in the top ten. Noted treatment: some 19 received Ad26.COV2.S at low or high dose, single or two shots; roughly five received placebo; per-sample allocation not given. Samples came from day 63 after the first vaccine or placebo injection. This entry comes from a study of Ad26.COV2.S vaccination and SARS-CoV-2 variants. Turning to the study itself: Donor allocation was to the COV1001 Ad26.COV2.S trial arm.

General study results and limits: Reports say spike-specific CD8+ and CD4+ T cell responses covered substantial breadth after vaccination. Recipients given vaccine exceeded placebo recipients in spike-specific TCR breadth.

The receptor was derived from a person aged 18 to 59 who received the Ad26.COV2.S COVID-19 vaccine or a placebo. This rearrangement joins TRBV28 to TRBJ2-7; D is possibly TRBD1 or TRBD2 (7 bases each). The source material was peripheral blood, sampled in a trial of Ad26.COV2.S vaccine versus placebo. CDR3 sequence: CASRRSGGDEQYF. Written as DNA, the CDR3 is TGTGCCAGCAGGAGATCAGGGGGGGACGAGCAGTACTTC.